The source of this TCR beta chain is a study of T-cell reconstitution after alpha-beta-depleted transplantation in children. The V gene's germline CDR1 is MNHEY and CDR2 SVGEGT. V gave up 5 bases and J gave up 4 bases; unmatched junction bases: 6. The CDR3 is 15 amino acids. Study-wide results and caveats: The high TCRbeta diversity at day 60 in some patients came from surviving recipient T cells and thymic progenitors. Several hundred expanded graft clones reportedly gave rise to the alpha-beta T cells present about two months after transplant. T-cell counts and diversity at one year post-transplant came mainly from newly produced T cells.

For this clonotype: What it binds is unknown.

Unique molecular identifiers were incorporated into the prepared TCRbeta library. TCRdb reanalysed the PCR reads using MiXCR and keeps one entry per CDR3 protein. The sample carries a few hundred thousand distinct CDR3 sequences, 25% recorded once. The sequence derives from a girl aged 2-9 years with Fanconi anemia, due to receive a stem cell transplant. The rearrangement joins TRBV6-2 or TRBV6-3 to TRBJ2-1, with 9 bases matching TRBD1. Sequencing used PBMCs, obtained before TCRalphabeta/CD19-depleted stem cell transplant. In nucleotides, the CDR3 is TGTGCCAGCAGTCTACAGGGGGCCTCGTACAATGAGCAGTTCTTC. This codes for CASSLQGASYNEQFF.